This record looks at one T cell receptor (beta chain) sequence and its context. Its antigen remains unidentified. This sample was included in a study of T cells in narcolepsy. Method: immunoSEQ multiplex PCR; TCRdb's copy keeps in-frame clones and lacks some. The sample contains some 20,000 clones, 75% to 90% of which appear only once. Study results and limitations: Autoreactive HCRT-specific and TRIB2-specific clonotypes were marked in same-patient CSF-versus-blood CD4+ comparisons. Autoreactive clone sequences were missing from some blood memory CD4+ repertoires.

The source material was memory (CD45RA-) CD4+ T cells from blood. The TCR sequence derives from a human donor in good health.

This CDR3 is CASSQVSLGDSGFNEQFF. CDR3 bases: TGCGCCAGCAGCCAAGTTTCCCTGGGGGACTCAGGATTCAATGAGCAGTTCTTC. This chain uses TRBV4-3 with TRBJ2-1; possibly TRBD2 for D (6 bases). The V and J ends lost 1 base and 6 bases respectively, with 22 bases between them. CDR1 is LGHNA, CDR2 YSLEER, per germline. This CDR3 is built from 18 residues.